This T cell receptor beta chain was captured in a study of vaccination effects on CD4 cells after COVID-19. The germline V gene has CDR1 KGHSH and CDR2 LQKENI. With V trimmed by 5 bases and J by 5 bases, 9 bases remained unmatched. The CDR3 runs to 15 residues. The repertoire was sequenced with immunoSEQ multiplex PCR; TCRdb's copy has only in-frame clones and lacks some. The table records 13,000 to 15,000 clones, around 75% of them present only once. Points on this clone: What it recognizes is unknown.

ViraFEST expansion of antigen-specific CD4+ T cells with viral peptide pools preceded sequencing. CD4+ T cell isolation took place after 10 days of culture. According to PCR results, the person was infected with SARS-CoV-2 between March and December 2020. The vaccine given was either BNT162b2 or mRNA-1273, in two doses. V and J are TRBV18 and TRBJ2-5; 9 nucleotides line up with TRBD1. The source of this sequence is a human donor who had a prior SARS-CoV-2 infection. This material consisted of CD4+ T cells from PBMCs cultured with HCoV-NL63 spike peptides, taken after COVID-19 vaccination. For the CDR3, the DNA is TGTGCCAGCTCAAGTTCCCCAGGACAGGGGGAGACCCAGTACTTC. Protein product: CASSSSPGQGETQYF.